This record concerns one T cell receptor (beta chain) sequence. The target antigen is unknown. The source of the sample is a study of monozygotic twins with cystic fibrosis. Assay used: immunoSEQ multiplex PCR; TCRdb lists only in-frame clones, some missing. The sample has approximately 27,000 clones, about nine tenths seen once. The V and J ends lost 3 bases and 6 bases respectively, with 20 bases between them. The length of the CDR3 is 16 residues. Per the germline V gene, CDR1 is SEHNR and CDR2 is FQNEAQ (reference sequence). Study-wide findings and caveats: J usage was most co-twin-similar in 8 of 16 pairs, V in 13. Shared CDR3 numbers were not associated with age, concordance or severity. Monozygotic CF twin pairs shared significantly more nucleotide-identical clonotypes than unrelated CF individuals did.

The receptor was isolated from a girl aged 2-10 years with cystic fibrosis. V gene TRBV7-9 combines with J gene TRBJ1-2; TRBD1 might be the D (6 bases). The sample comprised blood. DNA for the CDR3: TGTGCCAGCAGCTTTGTGATATCAGGGGATCCCAATGGCTACACCTTC. It yields the protein CASSFVISGDPNGYTF.